This T cell receptor (beta chain) was documented in a study of CD8+ T cells in alopecia areata. In each case, RNA was isolated and then reverse transcribed into cDNA as the sequencing template. The table came from immunoSEQ multiplex PCR; TCRdb's copy has only in-frame clones and leaves some out. The table has over 150,000 clones, approximately 60% seen once. A remark on this clone: Antigen unknown.

This CDR3 is built from 15 residues. General study results and limits: Affected lesional scalp, above all in alopecia totalis/universalis, was more clonal than normal scalp.

The source of this sequence is a human donor in good health. The source material was CD8+ T cells sorted from blood. The chain has TRBV21-1 and TRBJ2-7; TRBD1 is the table's D call, not checked against the DNA. TRBV21-1 is labeled a pseudogene. The CDR3 loop reads CASSRRTGHTYEQYF. The CDR3 DNA reads TGTGCCAGCAGCAGACGAACCGGACATACCTACGAGCAGTACTTC.